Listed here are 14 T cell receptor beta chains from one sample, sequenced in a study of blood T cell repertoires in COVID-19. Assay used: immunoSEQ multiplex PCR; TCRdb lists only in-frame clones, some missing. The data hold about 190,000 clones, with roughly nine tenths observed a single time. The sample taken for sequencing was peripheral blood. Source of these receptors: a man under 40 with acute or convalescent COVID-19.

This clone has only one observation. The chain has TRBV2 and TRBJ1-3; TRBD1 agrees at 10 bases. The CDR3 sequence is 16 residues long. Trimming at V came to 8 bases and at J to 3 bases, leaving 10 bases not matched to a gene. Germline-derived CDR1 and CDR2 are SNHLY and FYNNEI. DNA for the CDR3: TGTGCCAGCGGGAAGGAAAGGACAGGGGGTGGAAACACCATATATTTT. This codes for CASGKERTGGGNTIYF.

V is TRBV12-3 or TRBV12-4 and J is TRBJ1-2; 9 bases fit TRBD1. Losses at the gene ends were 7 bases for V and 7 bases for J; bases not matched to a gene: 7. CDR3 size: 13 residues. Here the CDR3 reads CASTLGTGIGYTF. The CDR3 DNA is TGTGCCAGCACCCTCGGGACAGGGATTGGCTACACCTTC.

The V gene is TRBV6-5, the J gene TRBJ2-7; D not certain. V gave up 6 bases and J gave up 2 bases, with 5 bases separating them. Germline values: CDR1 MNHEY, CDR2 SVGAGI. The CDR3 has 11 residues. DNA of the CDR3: TGTGCCAGCAGCAGTACCTACGAGCAGTACTTC. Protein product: CASSSTYEQYF.

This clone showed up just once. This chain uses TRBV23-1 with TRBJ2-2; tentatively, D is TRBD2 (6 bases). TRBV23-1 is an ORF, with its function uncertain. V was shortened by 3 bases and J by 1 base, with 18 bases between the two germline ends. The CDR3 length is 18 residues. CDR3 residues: CASSQSNGTRRNTGELFF. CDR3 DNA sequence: TGCGCCAGCAGTCAGTCGAACGGGACTCGTCGGAACACCGGGGAGCTGTTTTTT.

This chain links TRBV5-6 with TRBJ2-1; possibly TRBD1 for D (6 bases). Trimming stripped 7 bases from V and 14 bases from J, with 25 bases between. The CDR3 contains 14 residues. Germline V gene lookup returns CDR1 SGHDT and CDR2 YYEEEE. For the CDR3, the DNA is TGTGCCAGCTTTCGCCGGGACACCGTGGTCTTTGAGTTCTTC. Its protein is CASFRRDTVVFEFF.

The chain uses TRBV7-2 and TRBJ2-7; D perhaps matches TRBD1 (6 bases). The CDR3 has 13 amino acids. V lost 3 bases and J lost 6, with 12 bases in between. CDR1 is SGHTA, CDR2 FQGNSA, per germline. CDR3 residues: CASSLGAGFEQYF. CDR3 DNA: TGTGCCAGCAGCTTGGGGGCAGGGTTCGAGCAGTACTTC.

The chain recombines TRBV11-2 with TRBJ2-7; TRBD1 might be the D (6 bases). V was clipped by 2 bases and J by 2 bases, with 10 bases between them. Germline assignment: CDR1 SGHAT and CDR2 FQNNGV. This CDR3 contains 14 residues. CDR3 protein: CASSLQGSTYEQYF. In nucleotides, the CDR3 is TGTGCCAGCAGCTTACAGGGGTCCACCTACGAGCAGTACTTC.

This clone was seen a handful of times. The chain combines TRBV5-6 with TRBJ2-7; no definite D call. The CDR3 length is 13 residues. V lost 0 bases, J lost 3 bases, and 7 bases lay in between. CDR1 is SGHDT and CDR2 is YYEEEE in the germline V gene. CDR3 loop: CASSLGRVYEQYF. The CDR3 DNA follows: TGTGCCAGCAGCTTGGGTCGTGTCTACGAGCAGTACTTC.

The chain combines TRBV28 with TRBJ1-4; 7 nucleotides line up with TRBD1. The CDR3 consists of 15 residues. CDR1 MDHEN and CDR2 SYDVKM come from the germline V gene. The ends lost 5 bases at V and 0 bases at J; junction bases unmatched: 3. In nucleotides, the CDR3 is TGTGCCAGCAGTATGACAGGGTCAACTAATGAAAAACTGTTTTTT. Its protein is CASSMTGSTNEKLFF. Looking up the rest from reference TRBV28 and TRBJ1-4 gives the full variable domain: DVKVTQSSRYLVKRTGEKVFLECVQDMDHENMFWYRQDPGLGLRLIYFSYDVKMKEKGDIPEGYSVSREKKERFSLILESASTNQTSMYLCASSMTGSTNEKLFFGSGTQLSVL.

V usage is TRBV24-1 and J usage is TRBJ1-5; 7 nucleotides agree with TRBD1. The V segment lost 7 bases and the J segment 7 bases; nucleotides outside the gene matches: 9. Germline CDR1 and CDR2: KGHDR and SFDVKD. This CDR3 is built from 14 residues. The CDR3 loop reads CATSLQGPGQPQHF. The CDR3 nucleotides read TGTGCCACCAGCCTACAGGGGCCTGGGCAGCCCCAGCATTTT.

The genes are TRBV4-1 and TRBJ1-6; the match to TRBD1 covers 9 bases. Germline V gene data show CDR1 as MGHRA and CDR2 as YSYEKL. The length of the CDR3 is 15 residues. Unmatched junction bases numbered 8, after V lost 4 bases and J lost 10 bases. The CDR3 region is CASSRRDREGSPLHF. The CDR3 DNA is TGCGCCAGCAGCCGACGGGACAGGGAAGGATCACCCCTCCACTTT.

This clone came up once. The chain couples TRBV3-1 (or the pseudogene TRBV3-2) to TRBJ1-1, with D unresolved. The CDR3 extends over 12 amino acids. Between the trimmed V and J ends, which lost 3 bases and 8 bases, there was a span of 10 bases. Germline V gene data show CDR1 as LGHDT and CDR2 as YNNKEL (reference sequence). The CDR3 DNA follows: TGTGCCAGCAGCCACGAGTACCGAGAAGCTTTCTTT. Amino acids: CASSHEYREAFF.

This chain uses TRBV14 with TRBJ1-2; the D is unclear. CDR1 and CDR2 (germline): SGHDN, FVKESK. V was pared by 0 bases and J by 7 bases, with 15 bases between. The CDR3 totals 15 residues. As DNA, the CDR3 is TGTGCCAGCAGCCAAGATTATATTATTTCTCGTGGCTACACCTTC. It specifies CASSQDYIISRGYTF.

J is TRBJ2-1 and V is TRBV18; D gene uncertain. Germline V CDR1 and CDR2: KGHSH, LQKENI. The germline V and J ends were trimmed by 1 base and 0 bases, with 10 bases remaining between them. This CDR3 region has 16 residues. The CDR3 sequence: CASSPLIPSSYNEQFF. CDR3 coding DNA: TGTGCCAGCTCACCACTTATCCCCAGCTCCTACAATGAGCAGTTCTTC.